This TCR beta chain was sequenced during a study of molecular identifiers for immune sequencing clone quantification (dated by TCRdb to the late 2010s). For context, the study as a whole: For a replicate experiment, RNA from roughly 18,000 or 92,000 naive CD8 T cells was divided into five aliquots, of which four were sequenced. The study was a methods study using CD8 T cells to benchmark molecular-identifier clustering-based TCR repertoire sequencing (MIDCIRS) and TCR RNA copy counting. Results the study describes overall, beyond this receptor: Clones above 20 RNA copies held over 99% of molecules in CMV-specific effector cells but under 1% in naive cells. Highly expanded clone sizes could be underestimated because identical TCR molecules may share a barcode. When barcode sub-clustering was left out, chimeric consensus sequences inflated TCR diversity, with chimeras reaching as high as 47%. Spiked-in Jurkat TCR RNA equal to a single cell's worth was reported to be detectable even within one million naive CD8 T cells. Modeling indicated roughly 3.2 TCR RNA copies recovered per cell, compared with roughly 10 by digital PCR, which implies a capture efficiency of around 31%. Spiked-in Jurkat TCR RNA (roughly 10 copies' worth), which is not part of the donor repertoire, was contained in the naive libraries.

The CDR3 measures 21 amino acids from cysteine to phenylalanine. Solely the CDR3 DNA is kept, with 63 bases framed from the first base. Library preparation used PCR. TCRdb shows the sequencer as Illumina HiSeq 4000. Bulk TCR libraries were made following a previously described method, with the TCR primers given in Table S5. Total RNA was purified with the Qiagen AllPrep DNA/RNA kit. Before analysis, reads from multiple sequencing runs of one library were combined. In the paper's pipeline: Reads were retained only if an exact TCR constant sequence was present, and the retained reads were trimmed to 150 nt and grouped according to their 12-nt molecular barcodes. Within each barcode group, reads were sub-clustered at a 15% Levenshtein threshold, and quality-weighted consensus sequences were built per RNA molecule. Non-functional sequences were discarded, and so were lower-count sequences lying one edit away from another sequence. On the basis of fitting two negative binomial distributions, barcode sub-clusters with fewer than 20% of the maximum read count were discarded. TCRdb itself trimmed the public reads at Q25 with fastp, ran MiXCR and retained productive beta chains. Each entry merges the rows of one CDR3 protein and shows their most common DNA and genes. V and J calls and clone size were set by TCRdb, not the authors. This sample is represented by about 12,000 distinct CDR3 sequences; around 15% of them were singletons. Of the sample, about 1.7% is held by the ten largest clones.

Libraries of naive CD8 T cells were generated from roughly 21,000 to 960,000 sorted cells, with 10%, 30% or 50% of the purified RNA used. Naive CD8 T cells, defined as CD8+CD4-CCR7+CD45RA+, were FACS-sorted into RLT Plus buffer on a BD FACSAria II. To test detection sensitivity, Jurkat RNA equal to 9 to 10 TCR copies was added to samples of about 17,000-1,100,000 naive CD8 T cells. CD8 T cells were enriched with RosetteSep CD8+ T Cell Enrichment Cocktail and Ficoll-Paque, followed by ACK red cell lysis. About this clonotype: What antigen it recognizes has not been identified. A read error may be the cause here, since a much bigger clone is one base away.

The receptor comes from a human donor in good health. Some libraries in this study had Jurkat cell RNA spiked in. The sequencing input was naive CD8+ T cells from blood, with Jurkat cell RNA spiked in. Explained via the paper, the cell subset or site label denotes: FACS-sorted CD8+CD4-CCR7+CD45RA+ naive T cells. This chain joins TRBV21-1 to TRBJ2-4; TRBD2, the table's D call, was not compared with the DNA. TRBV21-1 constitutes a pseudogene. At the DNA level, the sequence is TGTGCCAGCAGCAACAAACGGCGGGAGGGCCGACTTTCCAAAATCAAAAACATTCAGTACTTC. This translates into CASSNKRREGRLSKIKNIQYF.